The 17 T cell receptor beta chains presented below share a single source sample, sequenced in a study of patients and donors after allogeneic stem cell transplantation. From the RT-PCR reads, TCRdb called clonotypes with MiXCR, one entry per CDR3 protein. This table holds over 400,000 distinct CDR3 sequences, under 20% found once. Sequencing was done on a sample of blood, either unsorted or a sorted T cell fraction (not recorded which). The receptor source for this set is a human donor who was either an allogeneic HSCT recipient or a stem cell or donor lymphocyte infusion donor (not recorded which). It is not recorded whose cells these are; they may come from a transplant donor.

This clonotype has a handful of counts. V usage is TRBV14 and J usage is TRBJ2-7; TRBD1 is a possible D gene (5 bases). This CDR3 is 14 amino acids long. Trimming pared 0 bases from V and 6 bases from J, leaving 12 bases between. Germline CDR1 reads SGHDN; CDR2 reads FVKESK. This CDR3 reads CASSQDLDTREQYF. Written as DNA, the CDR3 is TGTGCCAGCAGCCAAGACTTGGACACTCGCGAGCAGTACTTC.

Note on this clonotype: A much larger clonotype is one base distant, so this may be a read error. V and J are TRBV10-3 and TRBJ2-3, with D maybe TRBD2 (6 bases). The germline gives CDR1 ENHRY, CDR2 SYGVKD. The CDR3 consists of 14 residues. The CDR3 is CVISDPTRTDTQYF. CDR3 DNA: TGTGTCATCAGTGACCCGACTAGAACAGATACGCAGTATTTT.

The V call is TRBV6-5, the J call TRBJ2-1; 12 bases are a match to TRBD1. CDR1 MNHEY and CDR2 SVGAGI come from the germline V gene. This CDR3 comprises 17 residues. V was pared by 0 bases and J by 8 bases, with 8 bases of the junction left unmatched. The CDR3, as DNA: TGTGCCAGCAGTTACTCGAAGCCGGGACAGGGGGCCCATGAGCAGTTCTTC. Encoded protein: CASSYSKPGQGAHEQFF.

The chain couples TRBV2 to TRBJ2-2; 8 nucleotides align to TRBD2. The germline CDR1 and CDR2 sequences are SNHLY and FYNNEI. Unmatched junction bases numbered 7, after V lost 6 bases and J lost 4 bases. The CDR3 has 15 amino acids. CDR3 amino acids: CASSGRLAPTGELFF. The DNA for the CDR3 is TGTGCCAGCAGCGGACGACTAGCGCCCACCGGGGAGCTGTTTTTT.

This clonotype was counted a few times. The chain employs TRBV12-3 or TRBV12-4 and TRBJ2-3, with 12 nucleotides matching TRBD2. This CDR3 contains 15 residues. Trimming took 5 bases from V and 6 from J; bases not matched to a gene: 6. CDR3 sequence reads: CASSPTGTSGDTQYF. The CDR3, as DNA: TGTGCCAGCAGTCCAACCGGGACTAGCGGGGATACGCAGTATTTT.

Many counts were recorded for this clonotype. V and J are TRBV4-3 and TRBJ1-6, with 7 positions matching TRBD1. Losses at the gene ends were 1 base for V and 9 bases for J; bases not matched to a gene: 3. CDR3 length: 14 residues. The V gene's germline CDR1 is LGHNA and CDR2 YSLEER. For the CDR3, the DNA is TGCGCCAGCAGCCAAGGACAGGGAGCTTCACCCCTCCACTTT. Protein product: CASSQGQGASPLHF.

This clonotype was seen repeatedly, ten times or more. The rearrangement links TRBV20-1 to TRBJ1-2; 8 positions agree with TRBD1. Germline V gene data show CDR1 as DFQATT and CDR2 as SNEGSKA (reference sequence). The length of the CDR3 is 14 residues. The junction had 8 bases not matched to a gene; V was cut back by 4 bases and J by 4 bases. The CDR3 sequence: CSAKDRGKTYGYTF. CDR3 nucleotide sequence: TGCAGTGCTAAAGACAGGGGCAAAACCTATGGCTACACCTTC.

V usage is TRBV24-1 and J usage is TRBJ2-2; D is possibly TRBD2 (5 bases). The V gene lost 7 bases and the J gene lost 4 bases, with 12 bases spanning the gap. Germline-derived CDR1 and CDR2 are KGHDR and SFDVKD. CDR3 length: 14 amino acids. CDR3 nucleotide sequence: TGTGCCACCAGAGCGGAGACGGGCACCGGGGAGCTGTTTTTT. Protein sequence: CATRAETGTGELFF.

The chain uses TRBV11-2 and TRBJ2-3, with D possibly matching TRBD2 (6 bases). The CDR3 length is 15 residues. Trimming cost V 6 bases and J 5 bases, with 18 bases left between them. CDR1 SGHAT and CDR2 FQNNGV come from the germline V gene. This CDR3 is CASRVVSGKRDTQYF. As DNA, the CDR3 is TGTGCCAGCAGAGTTGTTAGCGGAAAGCGAGATACGCAGTATTTT.

The rearrangement joins TRBV30 to TRBJ1-4; maybe TRBD1 (5 bases). CDR3 length equals 15 residues. The V and J ends lost 0 bases and 4 bases respectively, with 12 bases between them. Germline assignment: CDR1 GTSNPN and CDR2 SVGIG (reference sequence). CDR3 in DNA: TGTGCCTGGAGTGTACTGGGGGTCCTTAATGAAAAACTGTTTTTT. Amino acids: CAWSVLGVLNEKLFF.

This clonotype appeared a few times. This sequence joins TRBV6-5 and TRBJ1-2; possible D gene TRBD1, 5 bases. The CDR3 is made up of 16 amino acids. The V gene lost 2 bases and the J gene lost 5 bases, with 18 bases spanning the gap. Germline V gene data show CDR1 as MNHEY and CDR2 as SVGAGI. CDR3 in DNA: TGTGCCAGCAGTTACGGAGCCGGGACCGTACCTTATGGCTACACCTTC. Amino acid sequence: CASSYGAGTVPYGYTF.

This chain joins TRBV6-2 or TRBV6-3 and TRBJ2-7, with D uncertain. CDR3 length: 14 residues. Germline-derived CDR1 and CDR2 are MNHEY and SVGEGT. V was pared by 6 bases and J by 3 bases, with 15 bases between. For the CDR3, the DNA is TGTGCCAGCAGGGGTTTCAGTGAGATCTACGAGCAGTACTTC. Translation: CASRGFSEIYEQYF.

Of note for this clonotype: This may be a read error: a much more frequent sequence differs by one nucleotide. The rearrangement joins TRBV7-9 to TRBJ2-1, with no clear D. CDR3 size: 12 residues. CDR1 and CDR2 from the germline V gene are SEHNR and FQNEAQ (reference sequence). The ends were cut back, 1 base at V and 6 bases at J, with 4 bases in the middle. The CDR3 region is CASSLGFNEQFF. The DNA for the CDR3 is TGTGCCAGCAGCTTAGGATTCAATGAGCAGTTCTTC.

This clonotype showed up many times. The CDR3 loop is CASSQELSGRHEQYF. CDR3 bases: TGTGCCAGCAGCCAAGAATTGTCAGGAAGGCACGAGCAGTACTTC. The chain links TRBV4-2 to TRBJ2-7; no definite D call. CDR1 and CDR2 (germline): LGHNA, YNFKEQ. V was pared by 0 bases and J by 5 bases, with 14 bases between. The CDR3 has 15 amino acids.

The chain joins TRBV7-2 to TRBJ2-1; D possibly corresponds to TRBD1 (5 bases). The length of the CDR3 is 13 residues. Germline CDR1 is SGHTA and CDR2 is FQGNSA. Trimming took off 1 base at V and 10 bases at J, with 11 bases between the two ends. CDR3 residues: CASSLGRRQEQFF. The CDR3 region has the DNA TGTGCCAGCAGCTTAGGTCGACGACAGGAGCAGTTCTTC.

This sequence joins TRBV5-5 and TRBJ2-7, with 7 bases that match TRBD1. Germline V gene sequence: CDR1 SGHKS, CDR2 YYEKEE (reference sequence). J was trimmed by 4 bases and V by 5 bases; bases with no gene match: 9. CDR3 length: 14 amino acids. The CDR3 coding sequence is TGTGCCAGCAGGATTGACAGGGTGGGGTACGAGCAGTACTTC. Translating gives CASRIDRVGYEQYF.

The V and J genes are TRBV5-6 and TRBJ1-5; the D gene is possibly TRBD1 (6 bases). Per the germline V gene, CDR1 is SGHDT and CDR2 is YYEEEE. V lost 1 base and J lost 1, with 12 bases in between. This CDR3 is 16 amino acids long. The CDR3 loop reads CASSLRGKRSNQPQHF. CDR3 nucleotides: TGTGCCAGCAGCTTGAGGGGGAAGAGGAGCAATCAGCCCCAGCATTTT.